Listed below are T cell receptor beta chains from one sample, sequenced in a study of cytomegalovirus exposure and HLA in healthy donors. Here immunoSEQ multiplex PCR was the method, and the copy in TCRdb shows in-frame clones only, minus some. The sample gives 100,000 or so clones, about 77% of which show up once; under 5% is in the top ten. Sequenced material: PBMCs. The receptors originated from a woman in her forties or fifties in good health and CMV-seropositive. Each CDR3 is given with its conserved first and last residue. Each record gives: D gene, clone size, J gene, V gene, CDR3 protein, CDR3 DNA. The D gene is left open where the match is weak. Clone size, where shown, is once, few, many, or a class for clones that have expanded.

>NA|NA|TRBJ2-5|TRBV2
CASRDQGGGETQYF
TGTGCCAGCAGAGATCAGGGTGGGGGGGAGACCCAGTACTTC
>TRBD2|NA|TRBJ2-1|TRBV27
CASSTGLAHNEQFF
TGTGCCAGCAGTACGGGACTAGCCCACAATGAGCAGTTCTTC
>NA|NA|TRBJ1-3|TRBV28
CASSQARGGGNTIYF
TGTGCCAGCAGTCAGGCGAGGGGAGGTGGAAACACCATATATTTT
>TRBD1|NA|TRBJ1-6|TRBV6-4
CASSLGQGGSPLHF
TGTGCCAGCAGCCTGGGACAGGGGGGTTCACCCCTCCACTTT
>TRBD2|NA|TRBJ2-5|TRBV27
CASRVLAGVETQYF
TGTGCCAGCAGGGTACTAGCGGGGGTTGAGACCCAGTACTTC
>TRBD1|few|TRBJ1-2|TRBV11-1
CASSYGTANGYTF
TGTGCCAGCAGCTACGGGACAGCTAATGGCTACACCTTC
>NA|NA|TRBJ2-5|TRBV18
CASSLRSETQYF
TGTGCCAGCTCACTTAGATCGGAGACCCAGTACTTC
>NA|few|TRBJ1-1|TRBV2
CASNQGNTEAFF
TGTGCCAGCAACCAGGGGAACACTGAAGCTTTCTTT
>NA|NA|TRBJ1-2|TRBV6-4
CASSGGPTYGYTF
TGTGCCAGCAGTGGAGGCCCTACCTATGGCTACACCTTC
>NA|NA|TRBJ2-1|TRBV11-3
CASSLEGAPNEQFF
TGTGCCAGCAGCTTAGAAGGGGCTCCCAATGAGCAGTTCTTC
>TRBD1|once|TRBJ1-1|TRBV6-5
CASSYYRGRAEAFF
TGTGCCAGCAGTTACTACAGGGGGCGGGCTGAAGCTTTCTTT
>TRBD1|NA|TRBJ2-5|TRBV6-5
CASSPEQGASGTQYF
TGTGCCAGCAGCCCCGAGCAGGGGGCATCGGGGACCCAGTACTTC
>TRBD2|NA|TRBJ2-7|TRBV4-2
CASSQDSGGPYEQYF
TGTGCCAGCAGCCAAGATAGCGGGGGTCCCTACGAGCAGTACTTC
>NA|NA|TRBJ1-5|TRBV2
CASLAEFNQPQHF
TGTGCCAGCCTAGCAGAATTCAATCAGCCCCAGCATTTT
>TRBD1|NA|TRBJ1-1|TRBV5-1
CASSPYTGANTEAFF
TGCGCCAGCAGCCCATATACAGGGGCGAACACTGAAGCTTTCTTT
>NA|NA|TRBJ2-7|TRBV14
CASSQGRGLYEQYF
TGTGCCAGCAGCCAAGGAAGGGGATTATACGAGCAGTACTTC
>TRBD2|NA|TRBJ2-7|TRBV7-8
CASSPEKSGRATYEQYF
TGTGCCAGCAGCCCGGAAAAAAGCGGGAGGGCCACCTACGAGCAGTACTTC
>TRBD1|NA|TRBJ1-5|TRBV12-5
CASGPGTANSNQPQHF
TGTGCTAGTGGTCCCGGGACAGCGAATAGCAATCAGCCCCAGCACTTT
>TRBD1|NA|TRBJ2-7|TRBV2
CASIRDRVYEQYF
TGTGCCAGCATCCGGGACAGGGTCTACGAGCAGTACTTC
>NA|NA|TRBJ1-3|TRBV10-1
CASSESRSGGNTIYF
TGCGCCAGCAGTGAGTCCCGCTCAGGTGGAAACACCATATATTTT
>TRBD2|NA|TRBJ2-7|TRBV10-3
CAIRKLADSSYEQYF
TGTGCCATCAGGAAACTAGCGGACAGCTCCTACGAGCAGTACTTC
>NA|NA|TRBJ2-3|TRBV5-1
CASTGGGHTDTQYF
TGCGCCAGCACGGGGGGCGGACACACAGATACGCAGTATTTT
>NA|NA|TRBJ1-1|TRBV7-8
CASSLGANTEAFF
TGTGCCAGCAGCTTAGGGGCGAACACTGAAGCTTTCTTT